The 11 T cell receptor beta chains in this list originate from one sample, sequenced in a study of blood T cell repertoires in COVID-19. Some clones are missing from TCRdb's copy, which holds only in-frame ones; the method was immunoSEQ multiplex PCR. The repertoire holds 200,000 to 250,000 clones, with roughly four fifths as singletons. Input material: PBMCs or T cells enriched from blood (not recorded which). Every receptor here comes from a man in his 60s who had recovered from COVID-19.

This clone showed up just once. The rearrangement uses TRBV5-1 and TRBJ1-5; 7 nucleotides line up with TRBD1. CDR3 length equals 15 residues. The ends lost 0 bases at V and 3 bases at J; junction bases unmatched: 3. The germline CDR1 and CDR2 sequences are SGHRS and YFSETQ. The CDR3 loop is CASSLDGTVNQPQHF. CDR3 coding DNA: TGCGCCAGCAGCTTGGACGGGACAGTCAATCAGCCCCAGCATTTT.

The CDR3 is CASSQLRDRGQEKLFF. The CDR3 bases are TGTGCCAGCAGCCAACTTCGGGACAGGGGGCAGGAAAAACTGTTTTTT. The rearrangement links TRBV3-1 (or the pseudogene TRBV3-2) to TRBJ1-4; 12 bases agree with TRBD1. J gave up 8 bases and V 2 bases, and 6 bases lay outside the gene matches. Germline CDR1 reads LGHDT; CDR2 reads YNNKEL (reference sequence). The length of the CDR3 is 16 residues.

The J gene is TRBJ2-7, the V gene TRBV19; the match to TRBD1 covers 7 bases. The junction had 6 bases not matched to a gene; V was cut back by 10 bases and J by 3 bases. The CDR3 is 12 amino acids. Germline CDR1 is LNHDA and CDR2 is SQIVND (reference sequence). CDR3 region: CATTSGGYEQYF. CDR3 DNA sequence: TGTGCCACCACATCAGGGGGCTACGAGCAGTACTTC.

The V call is TRBV5-1, the J call TRBJ2-7, with D maybe TRBD1 (5 bases). CDR1 is SGHRS, CDR2 YFSETQ, per germline. This CDR3 is 14 amino acids long. V was cut by 1 base and J by 4 bases, with 12 bases left in between. The CDR3, as DNA: TGCGCCAGCAGCTTGCGGCAGGGCCCTTACGAGCAGTACTTC. Protein sequence: CASSLRQGPYEQYF.

A word on this clone: The sample holds other DNA sequences that translate to the same CDR3. V is TRBV9 and J is TRBJ1-4; D gene unclear. The CDR3 loop spans 15 amino acids. Trimming took 0 bases from V and 0 from J, leaving 6 bases between them. Germline loops: CDR1 SGDLS, CDR2 YYNGEE. CDR3 nucleotide sequence: TGTGCCAGCAGCGTAGGAGGAGCAACTAATGAAAAACTGTTTTTT. Its translation is CASSVGGATNEKLFF.

The chain couples TRBV15 to TRBJ1-4, with 8 bases aligning to TRBD1. CDR1 is LNHNV, CDR2 YYDKDF, per germline (reference sequence). The V segment lost 0 bases and the J segment 5 bases; nucleotides outside the gene matches: 11. The CDR3 has 18 amino acids. The CDR3 DNA follows: TGTGCCACCAGCAGAGACCTAATCCGACAGGGGAGGAATGAAAAACTGTTTTTT. Protein sequence: CATSRDLIRQGRNEKLFF.

The gene calls are TRBV3-1 (or the pseudogene TRBV3-2) and TRBJ2-5; D not certain. From germline, CDR1 is LGHDT and CDR2 YNNKEL (reference sequence). There are 15 residues in the CDR3. V shed 0 bases and J shed 4 bases, with 12 bases lying between them. The CDR3 region has the DNA TGTGCCAGCAGCCAAGACCCAGGTGGGCCAGAGACCCAGTACTTC. As protein: CASSQDPGGPETQYF.

The rearrangement links TRBV7-2 to TRBJ2-5, with 13 positions matching TRBD2. The CDR3 contains 19 residues. Looked up from germline, CDR1 is SGHTA and CDR2 is FQGNSA. Trimming cost V 3 bases and J 4 bases; bases outside gene matches: 14. For the CDR3, the DNA is TGTGCCAGCAGCTTTGGAGTACTAGCGGGGGGGCCGGGGTCAGAGACCCAGTACTTC. Translation gives CASSFGVLAGGPGSETQYF. Using reference TRBV7-2 and TRBJ2-5 for the parts outside the CDR3, the full variable domain is GAGVSQSPSNKVTEKGKDVELRCDPISGHTALYWYRQSLGQGLEFLIYFQGNSAPDKSGLPSDRFSAERTGGSVSTLTIQRTQQEDSAVYLCASSFGVLAGGPGSETQYFGPGTRLLVL.

The V gene is TRBV12-3 or TRBV12-4, the J gene TRBJ2-3; D might be TRBD2 (6 bases). Trimming took off 8 bases at V and 5 bases at J, with 8 bases between the two ends. CDR3 size: 11 residues. For the CDR3, the DNA is TGTGCCAGCGGGGGAGGAGATACGCAGTATTTT. It is translated as CASGGGDTQYF.

The rearrangement uses TRBV6-4 and TRBJ1-2; no definite D call. This CDR3 has 14 amino acids. The V and J ends lost 2 bases and 4 bases respectively, with 11 bases between them. Looked up from germline, CDR1 is MRHNA and CDR2 is SNTAGT. CDR3 sequence (DNA): TGTGCCAGCAGTGACCCTAATCCGCCCTATGGCTACACCTTC. Encoded protein: CASSDPNPPYGYTF.

The V and J genes are TRBV19 and TRBJ1-6, with a possible D match to TRBD1 (5 bases). Germline CDR1 LNHDA, CDR2 SQIVND (reference sequence). Between the trimmed V and J ends, which lost 9 bases and 6 bases, there was a span of 18 bases. The CDR3 has 15 amino acids. The CDR3 here is CASASLTEINSPLHF. CDR3 bases: TGTGCCAGCGCAAGTTTGACAGAGATTAATTCACCCCTCCACTTT.